The rows below give T cell receptor beta chains drawn from one sample of a study of T cell repertoires in cytomegalovirus infection. TCRdb re-derived calls from the reads in MiXCR, one entry per CDR3 protein. The profile shows about 920,000 distinct CDR3 sequences, about a third of them singletons. Their antigens remain unidentified. The sample here was cultured CD8+ T cells from PBMCs, taken from culture after CMV antigen stimulation. The receptors here all came from a human donor in good health (CMV status not recorded). Some clones in this sample may be carry-over from other donors' samples. Each CDR3 is given with its conserved first and last residue. A D gene is named only where the DNA matches it firmly. Not all rows give a size; the values are once, few, many and, for expanded clones, a class.

D | J | size | V | DNA | CDR3
- | TRBJ1-2 | many | TRBV25-1 | TGTGCCAGCAGCCAGGGGTTGTACTATGGCTACACCTTC | CASSQGLYYGYTF
TRBD2 | TRBJ2-1 | many | TRBV7-8 | TGTGCCAGCAGCTTAAGGACCGGGACTAGCGTAGACAATGAGCAGTTCTTC | CASSLRTGTSVDNEQFF
- | TRBJ2-7 | many | TRBV7-2 | TGTGCCAGCAGCTTTCCGGGAGCTGCTGGGGACGAGCAGTACTTC | CASSFPGAAGDEQYF
- | TRBJ1-3 | - | TRBV7-9 | TGTGCCAGCAGCTTGACCGGGAGGGGAGGAAACACCATATATTTT | CASSLTGRGGNTIYF
- | TRBJ1-5 | - | TRBV7-8 | TGTGCCAGCAGCCCAGTTAATCAGCCCCAGCATTTT | CASSPVNQPQHF
TRBD1 | TRBJ1-2 | - | TRBV7-9 | TGTGCCAGCAGCCCCCGAGGACAGGGAGCTAACTATGGCTACACCTTC | CASSPRGQGANYGYTF
- | TRBJ1-5 | few | TRBV6-2/TRBV6-3 | TGTGCCAGCAGTTACTGGGACAATCAGCCCCAGCATTTT | CASSYWDNQPQHF
- | TRBJ2-1 | few | TRBV7-6 | TGTGCCAGCAGCTTAGGAGGGTGGGGTGAGCAGTTCTTC | CASSLGGWGEQFF
- | TRBJ2-1 | few | TRBV19 | TGTGCCAGTAGGCCGGGACTGAGGGACAATGAGCAGTTCTTC | CASRPGLRDNEQFF
- | TRBJ2-2 | - | TRBV11-3 | TGTGCCAGCAGTCAAGCGGATTGGACCGGGGAGCTGTTTTTT | CASSQADWTGELFF
- | TRBJ1-5 | many | TRBV7-8 | TGTGCCAGCAGCTTAGAGGTCAGGGGTCAGCCCCAGCATTTT | CASSLEVRGQPQHF
- | TRBJ2-5 | - | TRBV27 | TGTGCCAGCAGTTTAGCCCGCAGGGCTGAGACCCAGTACTTC | CASSLARRAETQYF
TRBD1 | TRBJ1-6 | - | TRBV4-2 | TGTGCCAGCAGCCAAGAAGACAGGGAATATAATTCACCCCTCCACTTT | CASSQEDREYNSPLHF
- | TRBJ2-5 | few | TRBV7-9 | TGTGCCACTGCAGAGGGTTCTAGAATTGAGACCCAGTACTTC | CATAEGSRIETQYF
- | TRBJ2-2 | - | TRBV20-1 | TGCAGTGCTAGAGGCCTAGATCGGGCCGGGGAGCTGTTTTTT | CSARGLDRAGELFF
- | TRBJ2-7 | - | TRBV2 | TGTGCCAGCAGTGTTGGGACGGGCCCCTACGAGCAGTACTTC | CASSVGTGPYEQYF
TRBD1 | TRBJ2-4 | few | TRBV19 | TGTGCCAGTAGTCCAAGACAGGGTACGAGAACCAAAAACATTCAGTACTTC | CASSPRQGTRTKNIQYF
TRBD1 | TRBJ2-1 | few | TRBV12-3/TRBV12-4 | TGTGCCAGCGGCGACAGGGGACCCTACAATGAGCAGTTCTTC | CASGDRGPYNEQFF
TRBD1 | TRBJ2-7 | many | TRBV7-8 | TGTGCCAGCAGCGCCGAGACAGGGTTAGATGAGCAGTACTTC | CASSAETGLDEQYF